This T cell receptor beta chain was captured by sequencing in a study of T cells expressing NK-cell markers. Looking at the study overall: Repertoire data for TCR beta were derived from sorted T cells (CD3+CD56+NKG2C+, CD3+CD56+NKG2C- and CD3+CD56-NKG2C+).

Germline V lookup: CDR1 DFQATT, CDR2 SNEGSKA (reference sequence). The CDR3 has 14 residues. TCRdb reprocessed the 5' RACE reads, with one entry per CDR3 protein and no DNA. Here the sample table reports a few hundred thousand distinct CDR3 sequences. Material for sequencing was blood T cells: a sorted CD56 or NKG2C T cell subset, CD4+ or CD8+ T cells, or bulk PBMC T cells (not recorded which). The sequence came from a woman aged 45-60 years in good health. The chain couples TRBV20-1 to TRBJ2-3; the D call from TCRdb, TRBD2, cannot be confirmed without DNA. CDR3: CSAYTSGITDTQYF.